This T cell receptor beta chain was identified in a study of blood T cell repertoires in COVID-19 (TCRdb year 2020). Study-wide context: Collaborator samples came from the United States, Italy and Spain and covered acute and convalescent phases of COVID-19. The material from the prospective study consisted of cDNA or gDNA derived from T cells, B-cell-depleted T cells, or PBMCs. The dataset comprised deeply sampled blood TCRbeta repertoires from subjects exposed to, actively infected with, or recovered from COVID-19. A freely available public database, intended as a resource for researchers studying the immune response to SARS-CoV-2, is where the repertoires were released. Samples came from the ongoing ImmuneRACE study (first 160 participants) plus 1,254 subjects from 6 global collaborators. A de-identified subject ID, COVID-19 status, age in years and sex were almost always included in the sample metadata. Where HLA class I and class II types were available, the types were taken from metadata supplied by the sample provider, not from assay-based typing.

TCRbeta CDR3 regions were amplified from genomic DNA using the immunoSEQ Assay, a bias-controlled multiplex PCR. In the original analysis: The number of nucleated cells in each sample was estimated by amplification of reference gene primers within the assay. To quantify the absolute abundance of each unique TCRbeta CDR3 rearrangement, sequence reads were collapsed and filtered. For each sample, productive Simpson clonality was calculated by taking the square root of Simpson's diversity index across productive rearrangements. Imported from immuneACCESS, the table was reduced by TCRdb to in-frame sequences with V and J called. These copies leave out some clones; in studies compared against another copy, an unresolved V gene accounts for under half, and the cause of the remainder is not known. V and J calls and clone size are those listed in that table; D and trimming were worked out from the DNA. The sample table holds some 330,000 clones, of which about 87% were seen once. Clones ranked in the top ten supply about 4.7% of the sample.

For CDR1 and CDR2, the germline V gene lists KGHSH and LQKENI. Measured from the cysteine to the phenylalanine, the CDR3 is 17 residues long. Of the read, only the CDR3 DNA is kept; its 51 bases are in frame from base 1. V lost 2 bases and J lost 3 bases, and the count of bases not matched to a germline gene is 9. Enrolling through a virtual design, the prospective study's participants ranged in age from roughly 18 to 95 years and lived across roughly 24 United States geographic areas. To assign participants to cohorts, the prospective study relied on clinical history that participants themselves reported in a screening survey and a study questionnaire. For ImmuneRACE Cohort 3, a participant was defined as recovered based on two consecutive negative NP/OP PCR tests, clearance by a healthcare professional, or resolution of symptoms. Mobile phlebotomists in the prospective study collected whole blood, serum and a nasopharyngeal or oropharyngeal swab from every participant. Participants in the prospective study had the option to provide additional blood draws and questionnaires over a roughly two-month period. Before DNA extraction, prospective study blood samples were shipped either frozen or at room temperature.

Comment on this clone: No antigen is known for it. Nothing much larger sits one base from this clone, and base qualities are not available.

Here is what the overall study found, with its caveats: The quantity of clinical and demographic metadata differed by source and by participant and was supplied without curation.

This receptor chain uses TRBV18 and TRBJ2-1, with 8 central nucleotides matching TRBD2. The material sequenced was PBMCs or T cells enriched from blood (not recorded which). The source of this sequence is a man aged 25-45 years who had recovered from COVID-19. The bases read TGTGCCAGCTCACCAGGACGTAGCGGGGTATTCTACAATGAGCAGTTCTTC. Translated, it reads CASSPGRSGVFYNEQFF.